The 15 T cell receptor beta chains given below trace back to one sample, sequenced in a study of technical replicates of blood from a few donors. This table comes from immunoSEQ multiplex PCR, and its TCRdb copy is limited to in-frame clones, with some not included. Here the sample spans 40,000 to 65,000 clones, roughly 86% being singletons. The sample consisted of PBMCs. The receptors derive from a human donor in good health. Some clones in this sample may be carry-over from other donors' samples.

CDR3 protein: CASSQGLAGTAYEQYF. For the CDR3, the DNA is TGTGCCAGCAGCCAGGGACTAGCGGGGACGGCCTACGAGCAGTACTTC. The chain employs TRBV4-2 and TRBJ2-7; 13 nucleotides agree with TRBD2. The V and J ends lost 3 bases and 2 bases, in that order; junction bases with no gene match: 4. The CDR3 consists of 16 residues. Germline CDR1 LGHNA, CDR2 YNFKEQ.

This clone was observed a single time. The V call is TRBV6-5, the J call TRBJ2-7, with unresolved D. Trimming cost V 4 bases and J 3 bases, with 7 bases left between them. CDR1 is MNHEY, CDR2 SVGAGI, per germline. The CDR3 length is 12 residues. CDR3 DNA sequence: TGTGCCAGCAGTTCCCCTATCTACGAGCAGTACTTC. Translated: CASSSPIYEQYF.

The chain combines TRBV2 with TRBJ1-2, with unresolved D. This CDR3 comprises 14 residues. The ends were cut back, 1 base at V and 5 bases at J, with 11 bases in the middle. Per the germline V gene, CDR1 is SNHLY and CDR2 is FYNNEI. The chain's CDR3 is CASSEDNRVYGYTF. The CDR3, as DNA: TGTGCCAGCAGTGAAGACAATCGGGTATATGGCTACACCTTC.

This sequence joins TRBV29-1 and TRBJ2-3; the D gene is possibly TRBD2 (5 bases). The germline CDR1 and CDR2 sequences are SQVTM and ANQGSEA. CDR3 length: 13 amino acids. V dropped 3 bases and J dropped 1 base, with 8 bases sitting between them. In DNA, the CDR3 is TGCAGCGTTGATTGGACTGGCACAGATACGCAGTATTTT. It is translated as CSVDWTGTDTQYF.

The chain carries TRBV6-1 and TRBJ2-2; D possibly corresponds to TRBD2 (6 bases). This CDR3 is built from 13 residues. The V end was cut by 3 bases, the J end by 5 bases, with 7 bases between. CDR1 and CDR2 from the germline V gene are MNHNS and SASEGT. CDR3 nucleotides: TGTGCCAGCAGTGAGCGGGATACCGGGGAGCTGTTTTTT. Translation gives CASSERDTGELFF.

V is TRBV5-5 and J is TRBJ2-7; 9 bases line up with TRBD1. Germline V gives CDR1 SGHKS, CDR2 YYEKEE (reference sequence). V lost 4 bases, J lost 1 base, and 9 bases stayed unmatched. This CDR3 is built from 16 residues. The CDR3 is CASSREDRGVSYEQYF. The CDR3 DNA is TGTGCCAGCAGCCGGGAAGACAGGGGGGTTTCCTACGAGCAGTACTTC.

CDR3 sequence reads: CASSPPGQGEKLFF. CDR3 nucleotides: TGCGCCAGCAGCCCACCCGGGCAGGGGGAAAAACTGTTTTTT. This chain uses TRBV5-1 with TRBJ1-4; D might be TRBD1 (6 bases). This CDR3 region has 14 residues. The germline V gene has CDR1 SGHRS and CDR2 YFSETQ. Between the trimmed V and J ends, which lost 4 bases and 8 bases, there was a span of 15 bases.

This clone was recorded once. The V call is TRBV29-1, the J call TRBJ1-2; D is perhaps TRBD1 (6 bases). Trimming stripped 4 bases from V and 2 bases from J, with 8 bases between. This CDR3 has 12 amino acids. CDR1 and CDR2 from the germline V gene are SQVTM and ANQGSEA. As DNA, the CDR3 is TGCAGCGTTGTAGACAGGAACTATGGCTACACCTTC. The encoded protein is CSVVDRNYGYTF.

The chain uses TRBV6-5 and TRBJ1-1; D unresolved. Trimming shortened V by 2 bases and J by 0 bases, and 7 bases separated the two germline ends. The CDR3 covers 14 residues. CDR1 and CDR2 (germline): MNHEY, SVGAGI. In DNA form, the CDR3 reads TGTGCCAGCAGTTACGGGAGGCTGAACACTGAAGCTTTCTTT. The encoded protein is CASSYGRLNTEAFF.

The genes are TRBV4-2 and TRBJ2-3, with D perhaps TRBD2 (5 bases). Trimming pared 3 bases from V and 2 bases from J, leaving 9 bases between. Germline CDR1 reads LGHNA; CDR2 reads YNFKEQ. This CDR3 has 14 amino acids. The CDR3 DNA follows: TGTGCCAGCAGCCAGCGAGGGAACACAGATACGCAGTATTTT. It codes for CASSQRGNTDTQYF.

The V call is TRBV15, the J call TRBJ2-3; the D is unclear. This CDR3 contains 15 residues. Germline values: CDR1 LNHNV, CDR2 YYDKDF (reference sequence). Trimming cost V 1 base and J 0 bases, with 8 bases left between them. The CDR3, as DNA: TGTGCCACCAGCAGAGTGGCGGAGAGCACAGATACGCAGTATTTT. This encodes CATSRVAESTDTQYF. The complete variable domain, with remaining parts taken from reference TRBV15 and TRBJ2-3, reads DAMVIQNPRYQVTQFGKPVTLSCSQTLNHNVMYWYQQKSSQAPKLLFHYYDKDFNNEADTPDNFQSRRPNTSFCFLDIRSPGLGDTAMYLCATSRVAESTDTQYFGPGTRLTVL.

V gene TRBV4-3 combines with J gene TRBJ1-1, with D maybe TRBD1 (6 bases). V gave up 1 base and J gave up 11 bases, with 20 bases separating them. CDR1 is LGHNA and CDR2 is YSLEER in the germline V gene. The CDR3 is 15 residues long. The chain's CDR3 is CASSQGSPRTAKAFF. CDR3 sequence (DNA): TGCGCCAGCAGCCAAGGATCTCCTCGGACAGCAAAGGCTTTCTTT.

On this clone itself: The limits of the CDR3 on the DNA are not certain, so only TCRdb's listed CDR3 is given. This chain uses TRBV12-1 with TRBJ1-6; the D call in the table, TRBD1, was not verified against the DNA. TRBV12-1 is tagged as a pseudogene. Counting both end residues, the CDR3 totals 18 amino acids. The CDR3 protein is CASSFARGNILYNSPLHF.

This clone came up a few times. The rearrangement links TRBV7-9 to TRBJ1-4; D is undetermined. The CDR3 is 14 amino acids. The germline CDR1 and CDR2 sequences are SEHNR and FQNEAQ (reference sequence). V dropped 4 bases and J dropped 4 bases, with 10 bases sitting between them. CDR3 loop: CASSSYQRNEKLFF. CDR3 bases: TGTGCCAGCAGCTCCTATCAGCGTAATGAAAAACTGTTTTTT.

The chain recombines TRBV7-3 with TRBJ2-7, with TRBD2 matching 7 bases. The CDR3 is made up of 15 amino acids. Germline CDR1 is SGHTA and CDR2 is FQGTGA. The V and J ends lost 3 bases and 4 bases, in that order; junction bases with no gene match: 9. This CDR3 is CASSLGSGTTYEQYF. CDR3 DNA: TGTGCCAGCAGCTTGGGTTCCGGGACTACTTACGAGCAGTACTTC.